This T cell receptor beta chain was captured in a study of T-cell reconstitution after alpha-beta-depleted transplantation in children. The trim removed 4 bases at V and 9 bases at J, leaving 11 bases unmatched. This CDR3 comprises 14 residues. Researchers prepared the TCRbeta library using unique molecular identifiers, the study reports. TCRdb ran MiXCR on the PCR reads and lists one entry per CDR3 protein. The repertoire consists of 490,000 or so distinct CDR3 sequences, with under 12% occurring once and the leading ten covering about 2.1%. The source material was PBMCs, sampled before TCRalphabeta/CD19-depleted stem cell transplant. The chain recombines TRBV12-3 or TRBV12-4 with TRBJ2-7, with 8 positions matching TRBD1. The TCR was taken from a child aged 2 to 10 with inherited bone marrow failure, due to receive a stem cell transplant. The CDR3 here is CASSSSWTGIWQYF. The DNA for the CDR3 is TGTGCCAGCAGTTCAAGCTGGACAGGGATATGGCAGTACTTC.